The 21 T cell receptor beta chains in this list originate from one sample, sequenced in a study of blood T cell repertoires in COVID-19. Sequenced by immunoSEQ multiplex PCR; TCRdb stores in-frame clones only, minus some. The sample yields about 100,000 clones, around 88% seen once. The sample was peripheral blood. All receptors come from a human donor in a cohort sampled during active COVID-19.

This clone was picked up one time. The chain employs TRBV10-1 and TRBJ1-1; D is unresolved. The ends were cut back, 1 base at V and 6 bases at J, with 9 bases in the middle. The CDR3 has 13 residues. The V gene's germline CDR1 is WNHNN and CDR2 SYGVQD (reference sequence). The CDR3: CASSEWAASEAFF. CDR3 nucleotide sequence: TGCGCCAGCAGTGAGTGGGCAGCTTCTGAAGCTTTCTTT.

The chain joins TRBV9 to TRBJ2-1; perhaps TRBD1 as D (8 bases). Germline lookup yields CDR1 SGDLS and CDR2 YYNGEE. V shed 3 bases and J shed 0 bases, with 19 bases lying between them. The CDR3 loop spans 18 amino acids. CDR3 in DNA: TGTGCCAGCAGCGACCGACAACAGGGGGGGTACTCCTACAATGAGCAGTTCTTC. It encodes CASSDRQQGGYSYNEQFF. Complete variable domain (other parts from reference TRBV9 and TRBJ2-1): DSGVTQTPKHLITATGQRVTLRCSPRSGDLSVYWYQQSLDQGLQFLIQYYNGEERAKGNILERFSAQQFPDLHSELNLSSLELGDSALYFCASSDRQQGGYSYNEQFFGPGTRLTVL.

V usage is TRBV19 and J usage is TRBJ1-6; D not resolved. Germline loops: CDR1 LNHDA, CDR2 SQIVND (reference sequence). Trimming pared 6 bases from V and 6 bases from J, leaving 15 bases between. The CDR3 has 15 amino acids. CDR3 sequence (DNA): TGTGCCAGTAGCCTAGATTGGGGAGGTAATTCACCCCTCCACTTT. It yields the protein CASSLDWGGNSPLHF.

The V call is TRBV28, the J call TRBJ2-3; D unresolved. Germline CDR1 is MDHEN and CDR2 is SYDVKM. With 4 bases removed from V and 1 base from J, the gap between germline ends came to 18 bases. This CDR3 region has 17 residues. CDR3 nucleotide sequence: TGTGCCAGCAGTTCCCCCCCAGCGCTCAAGGGCACAGATACGCAGTATTTT. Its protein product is CASSSPPALKGTDTQYF.

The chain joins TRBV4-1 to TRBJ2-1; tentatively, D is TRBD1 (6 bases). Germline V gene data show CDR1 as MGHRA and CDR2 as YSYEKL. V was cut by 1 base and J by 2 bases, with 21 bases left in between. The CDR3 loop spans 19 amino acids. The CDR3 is CASSQVLTRGGPTYNEQFF. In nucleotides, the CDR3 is TGCGCCAGCAGCCAAGTTCTCACGAGAGGGGGACCAACCTACAATGAGCAGTTCTTC.

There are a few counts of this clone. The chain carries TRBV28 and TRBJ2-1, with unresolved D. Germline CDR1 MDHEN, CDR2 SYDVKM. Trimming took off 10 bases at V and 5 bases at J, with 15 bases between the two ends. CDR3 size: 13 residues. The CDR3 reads CAITPGTNNEQFF. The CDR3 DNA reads TGTGCCATTACCCCAGGAACGAACAATGAGCAGTTCTTC.

The CDR3 loop is CASSFTWGTGNNAGELFF. The CDR3 region has the DNA TGTGCCAGCAGTTTCACATGGGGGACAGGAAATAACGCCGGGGAGCTGTTTTTT. The V gene is TRBV28, the J gene TRBJ2-2, with TRBD1 identical over 8 bases. CDR1 and CDR2 (germline): MDHEN, SYDVKM. CDR3 size: 18 residues. V gave up 3 bases and J gave up 6 bases; unmatched junction bases: 15. The entire variable domain, with the rest obtained from reference TRBV28 and TRBJ2-2, is as follows: DVKVTQSSRYLVKRTGEKVFLECVQDMDHENMFWYRQDPGLGLRLIYFSYDVKMKEKGDIPEGYSVSREKKERFSLILESASTNQTSMYLCASSFTWGTGNNAGELFFGEGSRLTVL.

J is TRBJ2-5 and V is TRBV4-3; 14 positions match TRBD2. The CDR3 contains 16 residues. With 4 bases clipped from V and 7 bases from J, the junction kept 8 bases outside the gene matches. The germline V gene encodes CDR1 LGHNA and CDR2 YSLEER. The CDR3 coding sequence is TGCGCCAGCAGCCCTGGGACTAGCGGGAGTGAACGGACCCAGTACTTC. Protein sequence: CASSPGTSGSERTQYF.

DNA for the CDR3: TGTGCCAGCAGCCCTGTCAACCTAGCGGTCAGCACAGATACGCAGTATTTT. Translation: CASSPVNLAVSTDTQYF. The V gene is TRBV7-2, the J gene TRBJ2-3; 7 bases are shared with TRBD2. Germline loops: CDR1 SGHTA, CDR2 FQGNSA. V lost 5 bases to trimming and J lost 0 bases; unmatched junction nucleotides: 11. This CDR3 comprises 17 residues.

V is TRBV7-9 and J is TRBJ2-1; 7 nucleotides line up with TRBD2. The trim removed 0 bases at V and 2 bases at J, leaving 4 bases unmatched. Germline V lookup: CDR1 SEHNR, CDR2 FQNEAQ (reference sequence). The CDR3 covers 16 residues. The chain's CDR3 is CASSLAVGGPYNEQFF. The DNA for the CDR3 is TGTGCCAGCAGCTTAGCGGTGGGAGGGCCCTACAATGAGCAGTTCTTC.

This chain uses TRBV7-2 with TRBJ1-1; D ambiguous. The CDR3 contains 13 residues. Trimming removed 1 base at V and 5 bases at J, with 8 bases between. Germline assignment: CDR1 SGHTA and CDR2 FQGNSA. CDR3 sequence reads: CASSLGGRTEAFF. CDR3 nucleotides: TGTGCCAGCAGCTTAGGAGGCAGAACTGAAGCTTTCTTT.

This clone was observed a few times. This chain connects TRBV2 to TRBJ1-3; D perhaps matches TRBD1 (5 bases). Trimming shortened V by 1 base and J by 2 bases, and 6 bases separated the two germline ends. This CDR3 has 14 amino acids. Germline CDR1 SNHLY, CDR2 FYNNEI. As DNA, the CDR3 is TGTGCCAGCAGTGAAGGGACACCTGGAAACACCATATATTTT. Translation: CASSEGTPGNTIYF. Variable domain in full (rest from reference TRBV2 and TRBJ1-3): EPEVTQTPSHQVTQMGQEVILRCVPISNHLYFYWYRQILGQKVEFLVSFYNNEISEKSEIFDDQFSVERPDGSNFTLKIRSTKLEDSAMYFCASSEGTPGNTIYFGEGSWLTVV.

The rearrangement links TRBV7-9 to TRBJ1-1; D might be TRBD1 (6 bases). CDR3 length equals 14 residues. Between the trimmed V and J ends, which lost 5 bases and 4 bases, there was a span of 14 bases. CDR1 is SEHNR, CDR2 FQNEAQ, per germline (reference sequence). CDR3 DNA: TGTGCCAGCAGCAAAGCCCAGGGGACCACTGAAGCTTTCTTT. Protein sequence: CASSKAQGTTEAFF.

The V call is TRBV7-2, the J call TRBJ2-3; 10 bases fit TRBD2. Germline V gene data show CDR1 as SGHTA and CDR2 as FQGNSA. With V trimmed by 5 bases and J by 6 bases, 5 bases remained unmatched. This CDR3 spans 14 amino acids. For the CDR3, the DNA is TGTGCCAGCAGCGTGGGACTAGCGAGCGATACGCAGTATTTT. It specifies CASSVGLASDTQYF.

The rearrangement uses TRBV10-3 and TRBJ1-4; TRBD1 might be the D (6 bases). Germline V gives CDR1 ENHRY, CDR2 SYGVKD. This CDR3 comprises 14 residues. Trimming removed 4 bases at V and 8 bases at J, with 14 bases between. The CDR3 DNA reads TGTGCCATCAGTGGTGTCAGGGGTAGAGAAAAACTGTTTTTT. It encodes CAISGVRGREKLFF.

The CDR3, as DNA: TGTGCCAGCTCACCACCCGGGACTAGCTTGCACAATGAGCAGTTCTTC. Protein sequence: CASSPPGTSLHNEQFF. The rearrangement links TRBV18 to TRBJ2-1; TRBD2 matches at 9 bases. Trimming took 0 bases from V and 5 from J; bases not matched to a gene: 5. The CDR3 loop spans 16 amino acids. Looked up from germline, CDR1 is KGHSH and CDR2 is LQKENI.

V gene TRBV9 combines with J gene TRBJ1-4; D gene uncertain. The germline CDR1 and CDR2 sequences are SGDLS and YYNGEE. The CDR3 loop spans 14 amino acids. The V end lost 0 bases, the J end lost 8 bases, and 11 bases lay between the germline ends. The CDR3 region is CASSVGVQREKLFF. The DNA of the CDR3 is TGTGCCAGCAGCGTAGGGGTCCAGCGGGAAAAACTGTTTTTT.

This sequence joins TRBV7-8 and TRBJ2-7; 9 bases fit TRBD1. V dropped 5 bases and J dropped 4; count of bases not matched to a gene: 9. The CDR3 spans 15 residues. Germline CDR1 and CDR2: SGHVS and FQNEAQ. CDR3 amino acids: CASSQGTGTTYEQYF. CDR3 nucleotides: TGTGCCAGCAGCCAAGGGACAGGGACCACGTACGAGCAGTACTTC.

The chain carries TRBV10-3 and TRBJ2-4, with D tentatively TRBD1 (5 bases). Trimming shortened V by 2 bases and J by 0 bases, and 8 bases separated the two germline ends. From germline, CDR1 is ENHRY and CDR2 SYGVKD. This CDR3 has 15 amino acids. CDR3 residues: CAISEGARAKNIQYF. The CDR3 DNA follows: TGTGCCATCAGTGAGGGGGCCAGAGCCAAAAACATTCAGTACTTC.

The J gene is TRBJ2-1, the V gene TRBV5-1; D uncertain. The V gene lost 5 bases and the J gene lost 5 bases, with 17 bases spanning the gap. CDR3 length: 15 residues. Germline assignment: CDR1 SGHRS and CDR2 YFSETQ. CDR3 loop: CASRGFSPSDNEQFF. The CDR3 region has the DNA TGCGCCAGCAGAGGCTTTTCACCGAGCGACAATGAGCAGTTCTTC.

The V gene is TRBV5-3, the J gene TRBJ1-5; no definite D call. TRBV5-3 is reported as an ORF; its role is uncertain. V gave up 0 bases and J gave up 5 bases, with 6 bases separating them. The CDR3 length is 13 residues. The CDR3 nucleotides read TGTGCCAGAAGCTTGGGAGGGTATCAGCCCCAGCATTTT. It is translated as CARSLGGYQPQHF.